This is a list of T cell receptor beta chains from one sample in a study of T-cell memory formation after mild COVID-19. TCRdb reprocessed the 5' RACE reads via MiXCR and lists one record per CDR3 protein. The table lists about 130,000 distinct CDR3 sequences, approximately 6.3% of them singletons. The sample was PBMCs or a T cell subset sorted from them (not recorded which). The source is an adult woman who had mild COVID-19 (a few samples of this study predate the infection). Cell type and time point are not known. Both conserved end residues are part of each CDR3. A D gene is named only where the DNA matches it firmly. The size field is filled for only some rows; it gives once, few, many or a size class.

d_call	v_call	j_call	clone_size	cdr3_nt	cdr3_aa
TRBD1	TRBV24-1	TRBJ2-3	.	TGTGCCACCAGTGATCTCCGGGACAGGGACGCAGATACGCAGTATTTT	CATSDLRDRDADTQYF
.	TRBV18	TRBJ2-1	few	TGTGCCAGCTCACCGAAGGACAGAAACAATGAGCAGTTCTTC	CASSPKDRNNEQFF
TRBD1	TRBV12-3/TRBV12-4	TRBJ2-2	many	TGTGCCAGCAGTTTAGCGAGGTTGGGACAGGAGAACACCGGGGAGCTGTTTTTT	CASSLARLGQENTGELFF
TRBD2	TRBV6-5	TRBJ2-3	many	TGTGCCAGCAGTCGGACTAGCGGGAGCCTCGGCACAGATACGCAGTATTTT	CASSRTSGSLGTDTQYF
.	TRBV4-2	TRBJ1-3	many	TGTGCCAGCAGCCCAGGACTGCTCTCTGGAAACACCATATATTTT	CASSPGLLSGNTIYF
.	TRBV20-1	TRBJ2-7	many	TGCAGTGCCAGACAGTTCGAGCAGTACTTC	CSARQFEQYF
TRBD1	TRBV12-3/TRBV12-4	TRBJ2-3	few	TGTGCCAGCAGTCACCTGACCGGGACAGCCCTGATCCCAGGCAGCACAGATACGCAGTATTTT	CASSHLTGTALIPGSTDTQYF
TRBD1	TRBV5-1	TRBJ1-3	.	TGCGCCAGCAGCTTGAAACAGGGGGCGCGAGGAAACACCATATATTTT	CASSLKQGARGNTIYF
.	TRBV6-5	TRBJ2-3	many	TGTGCCAGCAGTTACTCGGCAAGCACAGATACGCAGTATTTT	CASSYSASTDTQYF
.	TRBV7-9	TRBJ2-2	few	TGTGCCAGCAGCCCCGGGCCCGGCAAGACCGGGGAGCTGTTTTTT	CASSPGPGKTGELFF